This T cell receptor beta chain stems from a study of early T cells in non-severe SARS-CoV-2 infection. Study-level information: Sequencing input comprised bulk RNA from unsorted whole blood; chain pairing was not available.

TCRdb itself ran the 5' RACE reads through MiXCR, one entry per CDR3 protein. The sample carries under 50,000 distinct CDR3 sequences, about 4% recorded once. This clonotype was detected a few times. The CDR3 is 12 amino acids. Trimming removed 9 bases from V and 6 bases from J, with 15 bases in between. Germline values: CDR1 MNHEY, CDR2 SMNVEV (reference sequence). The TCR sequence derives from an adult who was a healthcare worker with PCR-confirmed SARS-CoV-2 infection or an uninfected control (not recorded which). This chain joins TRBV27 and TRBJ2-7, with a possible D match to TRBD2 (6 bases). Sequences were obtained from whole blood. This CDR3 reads CASGRTDIEQYF. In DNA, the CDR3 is TGTGCCAGTGGGAGGACGGATATCGAGCAGTACTTC.